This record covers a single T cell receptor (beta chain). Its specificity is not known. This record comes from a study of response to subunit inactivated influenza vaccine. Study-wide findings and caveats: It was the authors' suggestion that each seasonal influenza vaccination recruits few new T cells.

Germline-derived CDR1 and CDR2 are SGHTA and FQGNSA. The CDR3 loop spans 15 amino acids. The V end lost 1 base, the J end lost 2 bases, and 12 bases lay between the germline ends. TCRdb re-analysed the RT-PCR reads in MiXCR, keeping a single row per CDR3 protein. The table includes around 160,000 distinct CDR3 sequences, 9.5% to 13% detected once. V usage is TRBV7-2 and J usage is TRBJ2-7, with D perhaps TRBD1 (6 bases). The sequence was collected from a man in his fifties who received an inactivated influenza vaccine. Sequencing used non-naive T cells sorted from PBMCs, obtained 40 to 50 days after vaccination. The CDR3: CASSLGWGPAYEQYF. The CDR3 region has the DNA TGTGCCAGCAGCTTAGGGTGGGGGCCCGCCTACGAGCAGTACTTC.